The 16 T cell receptor beta chains reported below all come from one sample, sequenced in a study of early T cells in non-severe SARS-CoV-2 infection. From the 5' RACE reads, TCRdb called clonotypes with MiXCR, one entry per CDR3 protein. The sample yields roughly 81,000 distinct CDR3 sequences, around 6% seen once. Sequencing input: whole blood. The origin of the receptors is an adult who was a healthcare worker with PCR-confirmed SARS-CoV-2 infection or an uninfected control (not recorded which).

In this sample, this clonotype turned up many times. This chain links TRBV11-2 with TRBJ2-7; D is perhaps TRBD2 (5 bases). Germline lookup yields CDR1 SGHAT and CDR2 FQNNGV. The ends were cut back, 0 bases at V and 2 bases at J, with 8 bases in the middle. The CDR3 sequence is 14 residues long. DNA of the CDR3: TGTGCCAGCAGCTTAGATCGGGGAACCTACGAGCAGTACTTC. This encodes CASSLDRGTYEQYF.

This clonotype was seen repeatedly, ten times or more. This chain connects TRBV18 to TRBJ1-6; unclear D gene. Trimming took 2 bases from V and 0 from J, leaving 5 bases between them. CDR3 length: 15 residues. CDR1 is KGHSH and CDR2 is LQKENI in the germline V gene. CDR3 nucleotide sequence: TGTGCCAGCTCACCAGCAGGCTCCTATAATTCACCCCTCCACTTT. This sequence encodes CASSPAGSYNSPLHF.

This clonotype has ten or more counts. One end of the junction varies from germline; a read error may be responsible. The genes are TRBV7-2 and TRBJ2-3, with a tentative D call TRBD1 (6 bases). CDR1 SGHTA and CDR2 FQGNSA come from the germline V gene. The CDR3 has 13 residues. The CDR3 nucleotides read TGTGCCAGCAGCTTAGCCGACCGACAGGAAAGGGATTTT. It specifies CASSLADRQERDF.

The gene calls are TRBV12-3 or TRBV12-4 and TRBJ1-6; D gene unclear. V dropped 3 bases and J dropped 0 bases, with 6 bases sitting between them. The CDR3 extends over 15 amino acids. CDR3 loop: CASSLGGSYNSPLHF. CDR3 coding DNA: TGTGCCAGCAGTTTGGGCGGCTCCTATAATTCACCCCTCCACTTT.

This clonotype was seen ten or more times. This chain uses TRBV27 with TRBJ2-7, with D uncertain. This CDR3 has 12 amino acids. V lost 5 bases, J lost 3 bases, and 8 bases lay in between. Germline V gives CDR1 MNHEY, CDR2 SMNVEV (reference sequence). Here the CDR3 DNA reads TGTGCCAGCAGTCCTGACTTCTACGAGCAGTACTTC. Its protein is CASSPDFYEQYF.

This chain joins TRBV5-1 and TRBJ2-7; D is perhaps TRBD1 or TRBD2 (5 bases each). Germline CDR1 SGHRS, CDR2 YFSETQ. V dropped 4 bases and J dropped 4 bases, with 12 bases sitting between them. CDR3 length: 13 residues. The CDR3: CASSLVEGYEQYF. The CDR3, as DNA: TGCGCCAGCAGCCTCGTCGAGGGGTACGAGCAGTACTTC.

This clonotype has a count of ten or more. This chain links TRBV20-1 with TRBJ2-1, with 10 nucleotides matching TRBD2. This CDR3 is built from 14 residues. From germline, CDR1 is DFQATT and CDR2 SNEGSKA (reference sequence). V was clipped by 5 bases and J by 4 bases; unmatched bases: 5. CDR3 coding DNA: TGCAGTGCTGGGCCTAGCGGGGGTTACAATGAGCAGTTCTTC. Amino acids: CSAGPSGGYNEQFF.

This clonotype was counted at least ten times. The chain has TRBV19 and TRBJ1-5; D is perhaps TRBD1 (5 bases). There are 14 residues in the CDR3. Germline CDR1 reads LNHDA; CDR2 reads SQIVND (reference sequence). The ends were cut back, 3 bases at V and 1 base at J, with 7 bases in the middle. This CDR3 is CASSIRDSNQPQHF. DNA for the CDR3: TGTGCCAGTAGTATCCGGGACAGCAATCAGCCCCAGCATTTT.

This clonotype was observed at least ten times. The chain carries TRBV29-1 and TRBJ2-7; TRBD1 matches at 7 bases. The length of the CDR3 is 13 residues. Losses at the gene ends were 7 bases for V and 2 bases for J; bases not matched to a gene: 8. The V gene's germline CDR1 is SQVTM and CDR2 ANQGSEA. The CDR3 coding sequence is TGCAGCGCGGCGACAGGGTCCGCCTACGAGCAGTACTTC. This translates into CSAATGSAYEQYF.

This clonotype was counted many times. The genes are TRBV12-3 or TRBV12-4 and TRBJ1-6; 7 nucleotides agree with TRBD1. The CDR3 totals 15 residues. The V and J ends lost 2 bases and 9 bases, in that order; junction bases with no gene match: 7. The chain's CDR3 is CASSLPDRVGSPLHF. In nucleotides, the CDR3 is TGTGCCAGCAGTTTACCTGACAGGGTTGGTTCACCCCTCCACTTT.

V gene TRBV2 combines with J gene TRBJ2-3; a possible D gene is TRBD2 (6 bases). Germline V gives CDR1 SNHLY, CDR2 FYNNEI. V lost 5 bases to trimming and J lost 4 bases, with 13 bases between them. This CDR3 is 14 amino acids long. The CDR3 coding sequence is TGTGCCAGCAGTAACGACGGGGGTTCAGATACGCAGTATTTT. Its translation is CASSNDGGSDTQYF. Supplemented by reference TRBV2 and TRBJ2-3, the full variable domain reads EPEVTQTPSHQVTQMGQEVILRCVPISNHLYFYWYRQILGQKVEFLVSFYNNEISEKSEIFDDQFSVERPDGSNFTLKIRSTKLEDSAMYFCASSNDGGSDTQYFGPGTRLTVL.

This clonotype was found many times. V usage is TRBV7-2 and J usage is TRBJ2-6; possibly TRBD1 for D (6 bases). The CDR3 spans 15 residues. The V gene's germline CDR1 is SGHTA and CDR2 FQGNSA. V was clipped by 6 bases and J by 2 bases, with 11 bases between them. CDR3 DNA: TGTGCCAGCAGTCGTGGGGGCCCTGGGGCCAACGTCCTGACTTTC. It translates to CASSRGGPGANVLTF.

The V call is TRBV2, the J call TRBJ1-6; D perhaps matches TRBD1 (5 bases). Per the germline V gene, CDR1 is SNHLY and CDR2 is FYNNEI. V lost 4 bases and J 5 bases, leaving 9 bases between the germline ends. The CDR3 covers 14 residues. The CDR3 is CASSVSGNNSPLHF. As DNA, the CDR3 is TGTGCCAGCAGTGTCTCAGGGAATAATTCACCCCTCCACTTT.

V usage is TRBV6-1 and J usage is TRBJ1-2; D is perhaps TRBD1 (5 bases). CDR1 and CDR2 (germline): MNHNS, SASEGT. V was trimmed by 3 bases and J by 4 bases, leaving 9 bases between them. This CDR3 contains 13 residues. The CDR3: CASSEWTSYGYTF. The CDR3 region has the DNA TGTGCCAGCAGTGAGTGGACAAGCTATGGCTACACCTTC.

Only a few counts were recorded for this clonotype. This sequence joins TRBV9 and TRBJ2-7; D possibly uses TRBD1 or TRBD2 (5 bases each). The CDR3 runs to 16 residues. Trimming removed 0 bases at V and 0 bases at J, with 13 bases between. Germline CDR1 is SGDLS and CDR2 is YYNGEE. In DNA form, the CDR3 reads TGTGCCAGCAGCGTAGGACGACCAGGGAGCTCCTACGAGCAGTACTTC. Its translation: CASSVGRPGSSYEQYF.

The sample holds many counts of this clonotype. This rearrangement joins TRBV4-2 to TRBJ2-5, with 14 bases fitting TRBD2. The V gene end was trimmed by 8 bases and the J gene end by 3 bases; junction bases not matched to a gene: 8. The CDR3 totals 16 residues. From germline, CDR1 is LGHNA and CDR2 YNFKEQ. The CDR3: CASRAVGLAGEETQYF. The CDR3 DNA is TGTGCCAGCCGCGCTGTGGGACTAGCGGGAGAAGAGACCCAGTACTTC.